These 9 T cell receptor beta chains came from one sample sequenced in a study of cytomegalovirus exposure and HLA in healthy donors. The primer mix had 60 Vbeta and 13 Jbeta primers. Using immunoSEQ multiplex PCR, the repertoire was profiled, and TCRdb retains in-frame clones only, with some absent. The table records 130,000 or so clones, around 82% of them present only once. Sample: PBMCs. The receptors here all came from a man between 50 and 59 years old in good health and CMV-seronegative.

This clone was seen a single time. The CDR3 DNA follows: TGTGCCAGCAGCCCAGGGGGCGCTTATGGTGAAAAACTGTTTTTT. This encodes CASSPGGAYGEKLFF. The rearrangement joins TRBV11-2 to TRBJ1-4; 8 nucleotides agree with TRBD1. V was clipped by 5 bases and J by 7 bases; unmatched bases: 9. The germline CDR1 and CDR2 sequences are SGHAT and FQNNGV. The CDR3 is made up of 15 amino acids.

The chain recombines TRBV28 with TRBJ1-2; D is undetermined. This CDR3 has 14 amino acids. Germline V lookup: CDR1 MDHEN, CDR2 SYDVKM. Trimming shortened V by 5 bases and J by 8 bases, and 18 bases separated the two germline ends. CDR3 loop: CASSASISFIGYTF. Here the CDR3 DNA reads TGTGCCAGCAGTGCCTCTATCTCCTTCATAGGCTACACCTTC.

This clone occurred a few times. V usage is TRBV28 and J usage is TRBJ1-1; 7 bases map to TRBD1. The junction had 8 bases not matched to a gene; V was cut back by 6 bases and J by 1 base. This CDR3 comprises 15 residues. CDR1 MDHEN and CDR2 SYDVKM come from the germline V gene. The CDR3 sequence is CASSQMGQQNTEAFF. CDR3 nucleotides: TGTGCCAGCAGCCAGATGGGACAGCAGAACACTGAAGCTTTCTTT. Complete variable domain (other parts from reference TRBV28 and TRBJ1-1): DVKVTQSSRYLVKRTGEKVFLECVQDMDHENMFWYRQDPGLGLRLIYFSYDVKMKEKGDIPEGYSVSREKKERFSLILESASTNQTSMYLCASSQMGQQNTEAFFGQGTRLTVV.

Comments on this clone: In the same sample, other DNA sequences code for this CDR3. J is TRBJ1-2 and V is TRBV28; no clear D gene. The CDR3 contains 13 residues. Trimming took 3 bases from V and 2 from J, leaving 7 bases between them. From germline, CDR1 is MDHEN and CDR2 SYDVKM. DNA of the CDR3: TGTGCCAGCAGTTTGGGAGGGAACTATGGCTACACCTTC. Protein product: CASSLGGNYGYTF.

This clone was observed a handful of times. V gene TRBV5-6 combines with J gene TRBJ2-1, with TRBD2 identical over 9 bases. The J segment lost 10 bases and the V segment lost 2 bases, leaving 10 bases of the junction unmatched. CDR3 length: 15 residues. Per germline, CDR1 SGHDT and CDR2 YYEEEE. CDR3 loop: CASSFGAGGMGEQFF. The CDR3 DNA reads TGTGCCAGCAGCTTCGGAGCGGGGGGTATGGGGGAGCAGTTCTTC.

The table lists this clone with a count of one. CDR3 nucleotides: TGTGCCAGTAGTATAGGGGGACTAGCGGGAGCCTGGGAGACCCAGTACTTC. Amino acid sequence: CASSIGGLAGAWETQYF. The chain links TRBV19 to TRBJ2-5, with 14 positions matching TRBD2. Trimming cost V 1 base and J 5 bases; bases outside gene matches: 6. Germline V gene data show CDR1 as LNHDA and CDR2 as SQIVND (reference sequence). This CDR3 spans 17 amino acids.

By its share, this clone is medium-sized (0.01 to 0.1%). The rearrangement links TRBV7-9 to TRBJ2-3, with a possible D match to TRBD2 (5 bases). The V end was cut by 5 bases, the J end by 5 bases, with 14 bases between. The CDR3 sequence is 14 residues long. Germline CDR1 reads SEHNR; CDR2 reads FQNEAQ (reference sequence). In nucleotides, the CDR3 is TGTGCCAGCAGCCCCTTTCGAGGGAAAGATACGCAGTATTTT. The encoded protein is CASSPFRGKDTQYF.

The chain recombines TRBV15 with TRBJ2-7; 7 positions agree with TRBD2. V lost 1 base and J lost 5; bases outside the gene matches: 5. Germline V gene sequence: CDR1 LNHNV, CDR2 YYDKDF (reference sequence). The CDR3 covers 14 residues. CDR3 residues: CATSRGGGGDEQYF. The DNA for the CDR3 is TGTGCCACCAGCAGAGGGGGGGGAGGAGACGAGCAGTACTTC.

This chain's CDR3 is CASSLNQPGLAGGPEQYF. The CDR3 coding sequence is TGCGCCAGCAGCTTAAATCAGCCGGGACTAGCGGGAGGGCCCGAGCAGTACTTC. The chain carries TRBV5-1 and TRBJ2-7; 16 bases map to TRBD2. Per germline, CDR1 SGHRS and CDR2 YFSETQ. V lost 2 bases and J lost 6; bases outside the gene matches: 11. The CDR3 sequence is 18 residues long.